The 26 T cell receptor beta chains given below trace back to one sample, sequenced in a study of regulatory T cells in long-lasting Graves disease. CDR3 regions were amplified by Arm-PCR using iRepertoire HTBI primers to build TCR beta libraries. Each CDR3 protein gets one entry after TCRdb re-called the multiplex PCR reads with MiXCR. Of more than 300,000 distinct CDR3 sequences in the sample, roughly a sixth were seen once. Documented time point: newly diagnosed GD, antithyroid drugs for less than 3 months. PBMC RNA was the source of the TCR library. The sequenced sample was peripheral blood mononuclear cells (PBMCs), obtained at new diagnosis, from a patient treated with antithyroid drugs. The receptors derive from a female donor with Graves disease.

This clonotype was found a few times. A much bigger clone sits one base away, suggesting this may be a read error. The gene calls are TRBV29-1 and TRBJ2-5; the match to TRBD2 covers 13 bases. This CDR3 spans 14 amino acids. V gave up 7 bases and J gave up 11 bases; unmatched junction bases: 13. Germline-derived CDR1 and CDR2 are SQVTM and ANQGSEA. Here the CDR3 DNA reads TGCAGCGCCGGGACTAGCGGGACGGGGAGTGAGCAGTACTTC. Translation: CSAGTSGTGSEQYF.

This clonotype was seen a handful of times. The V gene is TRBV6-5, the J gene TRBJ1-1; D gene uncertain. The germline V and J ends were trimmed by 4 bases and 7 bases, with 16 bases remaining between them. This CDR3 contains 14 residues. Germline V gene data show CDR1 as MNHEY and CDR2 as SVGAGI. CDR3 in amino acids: CASSSEREPSEAFF. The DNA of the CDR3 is TGTGCCAGCAGTTCTGAGCGGGAGCCCAGTGAAGCTTTCTTT.

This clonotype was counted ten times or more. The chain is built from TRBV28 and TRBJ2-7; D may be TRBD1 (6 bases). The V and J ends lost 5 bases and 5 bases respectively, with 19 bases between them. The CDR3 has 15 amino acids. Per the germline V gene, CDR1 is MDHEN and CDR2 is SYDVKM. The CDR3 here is CASSPGQSFSDEQYF. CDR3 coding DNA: TGTGCCAGCAGTCCCGGACAGTCGTTTTCCGACGAGCAGTACTTC.

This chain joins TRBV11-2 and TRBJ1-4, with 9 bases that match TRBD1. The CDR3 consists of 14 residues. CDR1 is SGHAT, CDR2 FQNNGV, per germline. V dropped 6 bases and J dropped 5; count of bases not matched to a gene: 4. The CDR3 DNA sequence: TGTGCCAGCAGTTCTGGGACAGGGAATGAAAAACTGTTTTTT. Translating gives CASSSGTGNEKLFF.

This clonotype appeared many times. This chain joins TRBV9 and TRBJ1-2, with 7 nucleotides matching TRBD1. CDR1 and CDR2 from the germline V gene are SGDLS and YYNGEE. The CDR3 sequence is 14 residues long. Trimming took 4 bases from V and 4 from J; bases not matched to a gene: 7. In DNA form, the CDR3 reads TGTGCCAGCAGCCGAGGGACAGATTCCTATGGCTACACCTTC. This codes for CASSRGTDSYGYTF.

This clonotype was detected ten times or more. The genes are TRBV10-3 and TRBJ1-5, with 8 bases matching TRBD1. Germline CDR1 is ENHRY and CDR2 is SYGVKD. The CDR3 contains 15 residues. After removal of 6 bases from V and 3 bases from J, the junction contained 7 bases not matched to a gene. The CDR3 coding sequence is TGTGCCATCAGCCCCGGGACAGGCCTCAATCAGCCCCAGCATTTT. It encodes CAISPGTGLNQPQHF.

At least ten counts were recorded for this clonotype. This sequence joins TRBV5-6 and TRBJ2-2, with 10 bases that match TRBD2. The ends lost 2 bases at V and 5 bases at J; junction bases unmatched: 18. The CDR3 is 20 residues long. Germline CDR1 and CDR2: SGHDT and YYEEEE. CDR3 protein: CASSFRGGWLAGAATGELFF. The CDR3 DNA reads TGTGCCAGCAGCTTCCGGGGGGGGTGGCTAGCGGGAGCGGCGACCGGGGAGCTGTTTTTT.

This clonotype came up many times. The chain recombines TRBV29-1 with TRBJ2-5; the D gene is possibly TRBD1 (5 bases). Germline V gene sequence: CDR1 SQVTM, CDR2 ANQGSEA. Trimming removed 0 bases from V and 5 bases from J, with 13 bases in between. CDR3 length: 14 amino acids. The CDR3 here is CSVEDSRVRETQYF. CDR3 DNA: TGCAGCGTTGAAGATAGCAGGGTACGGGAGACCCAGTACTTC.

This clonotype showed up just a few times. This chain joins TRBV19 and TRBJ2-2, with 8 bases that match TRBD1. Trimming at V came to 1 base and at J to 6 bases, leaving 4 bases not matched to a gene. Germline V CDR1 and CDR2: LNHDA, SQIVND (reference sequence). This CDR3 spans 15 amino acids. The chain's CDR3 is CASSIVQGASGELFF. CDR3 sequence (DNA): TGTGCCAGTAGTATAGTCCAGGGGGCGTCCGGGGAGCTGTTTTTT.

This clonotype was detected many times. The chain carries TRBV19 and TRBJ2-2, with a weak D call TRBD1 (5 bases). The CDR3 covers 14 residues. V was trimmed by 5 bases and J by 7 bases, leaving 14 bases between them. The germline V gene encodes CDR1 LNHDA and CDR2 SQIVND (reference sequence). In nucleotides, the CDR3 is TGTGCCAGTAGTCCGGACACGACATACGGGGAGCTGTTTTTT. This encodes CASSPDTTYGELFF.

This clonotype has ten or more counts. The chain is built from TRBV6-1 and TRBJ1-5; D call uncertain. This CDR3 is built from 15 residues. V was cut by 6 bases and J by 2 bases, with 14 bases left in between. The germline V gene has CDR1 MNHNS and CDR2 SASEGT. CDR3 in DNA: TGTGCCAGCAGCTATACTCAGTGGGGCAATCAGCCCCAGCATTTT. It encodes CASSYTQWGNQPQHF.

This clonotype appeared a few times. The chain's CDR3 is CASSPFRVTNEKLFF. The DNA of the CDR3 is TGTGCCAGCAGCCCTTTTAGGGTAACTAATGAAAAACTGTTTTTT. The V and J genes are TRBV14 and TRBJ1-4; the D is unclear. CDR3 size: 15 residues. Germline CDR1 is SGHDN and CDR2 is FVKESK. Trimming took 4 bases from V and 1 from J, leaving 10 bases between them. Complete variable domain (other parts from reference TRBV14 and TRBJ1-4): EAGVTQFPSHSVIEKGQTVTLRCDPISGHDNLYWYRRVMGKEIKFLLHFVKESKQDESGMPNNRFLAERTGGTYSTLKVQPAELEDSGVYFCASSPFRVTNEKLFFGSGTQLSVL.

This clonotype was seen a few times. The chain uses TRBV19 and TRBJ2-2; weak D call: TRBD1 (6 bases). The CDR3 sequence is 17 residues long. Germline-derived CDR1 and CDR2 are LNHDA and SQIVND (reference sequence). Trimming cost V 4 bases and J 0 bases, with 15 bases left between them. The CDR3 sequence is CASSSRQETPNTGELFF. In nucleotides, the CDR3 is TGTGCCAGTAGTAGCCGACAGGAAACTCCGAACACCGGGGAGCTGTTTTTT.

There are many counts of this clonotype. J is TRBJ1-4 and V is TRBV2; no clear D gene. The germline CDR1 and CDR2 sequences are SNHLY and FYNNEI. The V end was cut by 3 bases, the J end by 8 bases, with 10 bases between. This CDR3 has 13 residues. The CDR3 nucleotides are TGTGCCAGCAGTGATGGGTTCCGGGAAAAACTGTTTTTT. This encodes CASSDGFREKLFF.

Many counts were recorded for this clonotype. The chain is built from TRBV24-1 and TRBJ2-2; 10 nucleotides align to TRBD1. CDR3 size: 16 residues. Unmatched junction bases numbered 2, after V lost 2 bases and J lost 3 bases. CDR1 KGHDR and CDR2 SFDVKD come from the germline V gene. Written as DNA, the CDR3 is TGTGCCACCAGTGATTCGACAGGGGGCTACACCGGGGAGCTGTTTTTT. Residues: CATSDSTGGYTGELFF.

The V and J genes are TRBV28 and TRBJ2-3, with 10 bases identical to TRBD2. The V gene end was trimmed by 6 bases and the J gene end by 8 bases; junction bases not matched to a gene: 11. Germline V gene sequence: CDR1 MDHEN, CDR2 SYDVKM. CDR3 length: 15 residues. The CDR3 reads CASSPSSSGSFTQYF. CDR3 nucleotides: TGTGCCAGCAGCCCGTCCTCTAGCGGGAGTTTTACGCAGTATTTT.

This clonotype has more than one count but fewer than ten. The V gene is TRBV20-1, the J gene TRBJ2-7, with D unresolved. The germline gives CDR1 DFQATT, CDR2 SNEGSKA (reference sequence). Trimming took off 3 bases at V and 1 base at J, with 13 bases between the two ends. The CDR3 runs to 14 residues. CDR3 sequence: CSARGLPQSYEQYF. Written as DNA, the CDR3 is TGCAGTGCTAGGGGGTTGCCTCAGTCCTACGAGCAGTACTTC.

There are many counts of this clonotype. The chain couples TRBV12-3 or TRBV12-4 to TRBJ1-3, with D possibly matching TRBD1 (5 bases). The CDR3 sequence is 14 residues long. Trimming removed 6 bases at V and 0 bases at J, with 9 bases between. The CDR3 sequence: CASSLDISGNTIYF. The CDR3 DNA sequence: TGTGCCAGCAGCCTGGACATCTCTGGAAACACCATATATTTT.

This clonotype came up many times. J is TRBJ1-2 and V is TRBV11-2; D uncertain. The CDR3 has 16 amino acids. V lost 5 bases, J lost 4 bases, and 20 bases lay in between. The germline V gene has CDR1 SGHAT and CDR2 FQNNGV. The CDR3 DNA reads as TGTGCCAGCAGCGCCCGGGAGGCGCGGTGGGTCTATGGCTACACCTTC. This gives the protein CASSAREARWVYGYTF. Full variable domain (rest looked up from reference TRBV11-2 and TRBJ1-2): EAGVAQSPRYKIIEKRQSVAFWCNPISGHATLYWYQQILGQGPKLLIQFQNNGVVDDSQLPKDRFSAERLKGVDSTLKIQPAKLEDSAVYLCASSAREARWVYGYTFGSGTRLTVV.

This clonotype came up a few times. The CDR3 protein is CASSLVKYTGELFF. DNA for the CDR3: TGTGCCAGCAGCTTAGTAAAATACACCGGGGAGCTGTTTTTT. V is TRBV7-9 and J is TRBJ2-2; D is uncertain. The CDR3 spans 14 residues. Trimming shortened V by 1 base and J by 3 bases, and 6 bases separated the two germline ends. Germline-derived CDR1 and CDR2 are SEHNR and FQNEAQ (reference sequence).

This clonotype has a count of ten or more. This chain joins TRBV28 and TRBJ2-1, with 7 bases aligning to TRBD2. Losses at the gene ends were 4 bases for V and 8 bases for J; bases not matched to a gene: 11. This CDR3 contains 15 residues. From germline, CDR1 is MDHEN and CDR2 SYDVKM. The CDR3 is CASSSMTLGRDEQFF. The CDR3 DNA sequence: TGTGCCAGCAGTTCCATGACATTGGGGAGGGATGAGCAGTTCTTC.

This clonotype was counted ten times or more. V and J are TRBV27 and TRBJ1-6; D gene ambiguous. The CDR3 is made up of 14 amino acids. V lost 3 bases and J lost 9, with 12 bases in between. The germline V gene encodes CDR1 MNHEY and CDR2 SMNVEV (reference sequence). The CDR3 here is CASSLGRRSSPLHF. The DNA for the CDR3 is TGTGCCAGCAGTTTGGGTAGGCGAAGTTCACCCCTCCACTTT.

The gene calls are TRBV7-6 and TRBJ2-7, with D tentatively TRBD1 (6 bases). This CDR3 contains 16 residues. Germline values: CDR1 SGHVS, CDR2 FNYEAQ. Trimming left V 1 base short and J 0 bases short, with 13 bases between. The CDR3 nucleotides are TGTGCCAGCAGCTTAGGTAGGACAGTGGGCTCCTACGAGCAGTACTTC. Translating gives CASSLGRTVGSYEQYF.

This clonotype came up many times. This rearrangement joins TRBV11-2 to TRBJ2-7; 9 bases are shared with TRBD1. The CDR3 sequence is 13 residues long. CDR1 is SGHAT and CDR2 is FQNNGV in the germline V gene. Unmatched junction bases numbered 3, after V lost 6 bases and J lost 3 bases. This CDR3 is CASRGTGLYEQYF. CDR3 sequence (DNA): TGTGCCAGCAGGGGGACAGGGCTCTACGAGCAGTACTTC.

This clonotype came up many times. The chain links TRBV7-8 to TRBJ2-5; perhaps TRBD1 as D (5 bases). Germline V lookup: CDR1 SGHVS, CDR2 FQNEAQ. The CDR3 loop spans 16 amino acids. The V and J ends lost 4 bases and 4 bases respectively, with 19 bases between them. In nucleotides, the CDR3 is TGTGCCAGCAGCTCCAGTGGGAAGGGGCCGGGAGAGACCCAGTACTTC. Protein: CASSSSGKGPGETQYF.

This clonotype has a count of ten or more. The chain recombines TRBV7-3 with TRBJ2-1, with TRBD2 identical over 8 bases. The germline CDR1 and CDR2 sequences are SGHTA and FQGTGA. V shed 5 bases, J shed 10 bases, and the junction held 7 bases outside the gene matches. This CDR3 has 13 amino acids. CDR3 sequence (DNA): TGTGCCAGCAGCCCAGGACTAGCTGAGGAGCAGTTCTTC. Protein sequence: CASSPGLAEEQFF.